The rows below give T cell receptor beta chains drawn from one sample of a study of T cells after yellow fever vaccination. TCRdb reanalysed the 5' RACE reads using MiXCR and keeps one entry per CDR3 protein. Of about 63,000 distinct CDR3 sequences in the sample, approximately 7% were seen once. The specimen comprised CD8+ T cells sorted from PBMCs, sampled 15 days after the yellow fever booster vaccination. The receptor source for this set is a man younger than 45 who received the YFV17D yellow fever vaccine. Both conserved end residues are part of each CDR3. The D gene is left open where the match is weak. For some rows the clone size is stated as once, few or many, or as a class when expanded; others skip it.

J: TRBJ1-5
size: many
D: -
V: TRBV10-1
DNA: TGCGCCAGCAGTGAGTCCTGGAGGAAGCCCCAGCATTTT
CDR3: CASSESWRKPQHF

J: TRBJ2-7
size: many
D: -
V: TRBV4-3
DNA: TGCGCCAGCAGCCAAGAGTCTCTGGAGATAGGGTTCGAGCAGTACTTC
CDR3: CASSQESLEIGFEQYF

J: TRBJ2-7
size: many
D: TRBD1
V: TRBV12-3/TRBV12-4
DNA: TGTGCCAGCTCTGGGGGACAGGCGCTCTACGAGCAGTACTTC
CDR3: CASSGGQALYEQYF

J: TRBJ1-2
size: many
D: TRBD1
V: TRBV7-9
DNA: TGTGCCAGCAGCTTAGCCCCCGACAGGGCAATGGGCTACACCTTC
CDR3: CASSLAPDRAMGYTF

J: TRBJ2-1
size: -
D: -
V: TRBV29-1
DNA: TGCAGCTCCGAACCGAGTTTTTCCTACAATGAGCAGTTCTTC
CDR3: CSSEPSFSYNEQFF

J: TRBJ2-3
size: many
D: -
V: TRBV12-3/TRBV12-4
DNA: TGTGCCAGCAGCGTCGGGACCACAGATACGCAGTATTTT
CDR3: CASSVGTTDTQYF

J: TRBJ2-7
size: many
D: -
V: TRBV27
DNA: TGTGCCAGCACCCCCGGTGGAGGATACGAGCAGTACTTC
CDR3: CASTPGGGYEQYF

J: TRBJ1-1
size: many
D: -
V: TRBV19
DNA: TGTGCCAGTACCGGGTTGAACACTGAAGCTTTCTTT
CDR3: CASTGLNTEAFF

J: TRBJ2-7
size: many
D: -
V: TRBV9
DNA: TGTGCCAGCAGCGTAGAGAAGGGGAAGCAGTACTTC
CDR3: CASSVEKGKQYF

J: TRBJ1-4
size: many
D: -
V: TRBV12-3/TRBV12-4
DNA: TGTGCCAGCAGTTTGGGCAGGGGTTGGGAAAAACTGTTTTTT
CDR3: CASSLGRGWEKLFF

J: TRBJ2-1
size: many
D: -
V: TRBV28
DNA: TGTGCCAGCAGTTTTTTGGTCGCGGGTAATGAGCAGTTCTTC
CDR3: CASSFLVAGNEQFF

J: TRBJ2-3
size: many
D: TRBD2
V: TRBV28
DNA: TGTGCCACCGATAGCGGGAGCGAACGCGAATCCGGGCTGGATACGCAGTATTTT
CDR3: CATDSGSERESGLDTQYF

J: TRBJ2-2
size: many
D: -
V: TRBV7-9
DNA: TGTGCCAGCAGCCTCAAAGCGGTAAACACCGGGGAGCTGTTTTTT
CDR3: CASSLKAVNTGELFF

J: TRBJ2-7
size: many
D: -
V: TRBV3-1
DNA: TGTGCCAGCAGCCAAGATGCTCGGCAGTACTTC
CDR3: CASSQDARQYF

J: TRBJ2-3
size: -
D: -
V: TRBV27
DNA: TGTGCCAGCAGTTCCGGAGGAACAGATACGCAGTATTTT
CDR3: CASSSGGTDTQYF

J: TRBJ1-1
size: many
D: TRBD1
V: TRBV20-1
DNA: TGCAGTGCTAGAGATGAAGGGACAGGGAGCTCTGAAGCTTTCTTT
CDR3: CSARDEGTGSSEAFF

J: TRBJ1-2
size: -
D: -
V: TRBV6-5
DNA: TGTGCCAGCAGTTACTCGAATCTTCAATTGGGGGGGGCAGACTATGGCTACACCTTC
CDR3: CASSYSNLQLGGADYGYTF

J: TRBJ2-5
size: many
D: -
V: TRBV4-2
DNA: TGTGCCAGCAGCCGAGAAACCGGGGGACTCGGTGGACAAGAGACCCAGTACTTC
CDR3: CASSRETGGLGGQETQYF

J: TRBJ2-7
size: many
D: TRBD2
V: TRBV19
DNA: TGTGCCAGTAGACCTTTAGCGGGATCCTACGAGCAGTACTTC
CDR3: CASRPLAGSYEQYF

J: TRBJ2-3
size: -
D: TRBD2
V: TRBV7-8
DNA: TGTGCCAGCAGCTTAGATAGCGGGGATACGCAGTATTTT
CDR3: CASSLDSGDTQYF

J: TRBJ2-7
size: few
D: -
V: TRBV6-5
DNA: TGTGCCAGCATGGGAAGTTACGAGCAGTACTTC
CDR3: CASMGSYEQYF

J: TRBJ2-2
size: many
D: -
V: TRBV15
DNA: TGTGCCACCAGAACCGGGACGGTGGCCACCGGGGAGCTGTTTTTT
CDR3: CATRTGTVATGELFF

J: TRBJ2-7
size: many
D: TRBD1
V: TRBV5-6
DNA: TGTGCCAGCAGCTCCGGGACAGGGGAGCAGTACTTC
CDR3: CASSSGTGEQYF

J: TRBJ1-3
size: many
D: -
V: TRBV7-9
DNA: TGTGCCAGCAGCTTAAACAGTTGGGCTGGAAACACCATATATTTT
CDR3: CASSLNSWAGNTIYF

J: TRBJ1-1
size: many
D: -
V: TRBV7-9
DNA: TGTGCCAGCAGCTTGGGTGGGGGCGCGGTTGATGCTTTCTTT
CDR3: CASSLGGGAVDAFF

J: TRBJ2-7
size: many
D: -
V: TRBV12-3/TRBV12-4
DNA: TGTGCCAGCAGACCTCTCTCGGGGGCGAGAGGCCTTGCGAACGAGCAGTACTTC
CDR3: CASRPLSGARGLANEQYF

J: TRBJ2-3
size: -
D: TRBD1
V: TRBV6-2/TRBV6-3
DNA: TGTGCCAGCGGGGACAGCACAGATACCCAGTATTTT
CDR3: CASGDSTDTQYF

J: TRBJ1-1
size: many
D: -
V: TRBV12-5
DNA: TGTGCTAGTGGTTTGGGACAGACTGAAGCTTTCTTT
CDR3: CASGLGQTEAFF

J: TRBJ2-2
size: many
D: -
V: TRBV29-1
DNA: TGCAGCGTAGACCGGGACGCTTCTCCCGGGGAGCTGTTTTTT
CDR3: CSVDRDASPGELFF

J: TRBJ2-1
size: many
D: TRBD2
V: TRBV2
DNA: TGTGCCAGCAGTGAAAGTGGTCCTGCCTCCGGGACTAGCGGGGCTAGCTCCTACAATGAGCAGTTCTTC
CDR3: CASSESGPASGTSGASSYNEQFF

J: TRBJ2-1
size: many
D: -
V: TRBV6-5
DNA: TGTGCCAGCAGCACCGATGGGAGTCTCGGCTACAATGAGCAGTTCTTC
CDR3: CASSTDGSLGYNEQFF

J: TRBJ2-7
size: many
D: -
V: TRBV29-1
DNA: TGCAGCGTCCCCGCCGGGCCCTACGAGCAGTACTTC
CDR3: CSVPAGPYEQYF

J: TRBJ2-1
size: many
D: -
V: TRBV10-2
DNA: TGCGCCAGCAACGGAAACCCCTACAATGAGCAGTTCTTC
CDR3: CASNGNPYNEQFF

J: TRBJ2-1
size: few
D: TRBD2
V: TRBV3-1
DNA: TGTGCCAGCAGCCGAAGCCCGGGACTAGCGGGAACGGGCAATGAGCAGTTCTTC
CDR3: CASSRSPGLAGTGNEQFF

J: TRBJ2-3
size: many
D: -
V: TRBV6-1
DNA: TGTGCCAGCAGACCCACAGACTCAGGCCTAGATACGCAGTATTTT
CDR3: CASRPTDSGLDTQYF

J: TRBJ2-1
size: many
D: -
V: TRBV4-3
DNA: TGCGCCAGCAGCCAAGCACTCGCCCTTTACAATGAGCAGTTCTTC
CDR3: CASSQALALYNEQFF

J: TRBJ2-7
size: many
D: TRBD2
V: TRBV18
DNA: TGTGCCAGCTCACAAGCGGGGGAGTCCTACGAGCAGTACTTC
CDR3: CASSQAGESYEQYF

J: TRBJ2-4
size: few
D: -
V: TRBV23-1
DNA: TGCGCCAGCAACAGTTGGAGAGTAGCCAAAAACATTCAGTACTTC
CDR3: CASNSWRVAKNIQYF

J: TRBJ2-7
size: few
D: -
V: TRBV25-1
DNA: TGTGCCAGCAGTGACCGGACGAGCCCTGACGAGCAGTACTTC
CDR3: CASSDRTSPDEQYF

J: TRBJ1-1
size: many
D: -
V: TRBV28
DNA: TGTGCCAGCAGGCTCCCGGGGGTGAACACTGAAGCTTTCTTT
CDR3: CASRLPGVNTEAFF

J: TRBJ2-5
size: many
D: TRBD1
V: TRBV10-3
DNA: TGTGCCATCAGTATACCGGGACAGGGTGCGACCCAGTACTTC
CDR3: CAISIPGQGATQYF

J: TRBJ2-7
size: many
D: TRBD1
V: TRBV12-3/TRBV12-4
DNA: TGTGCCAGCAGCCCGGGACAGGGATACTACGAGCAGTACTTC
CDR3: CASSPGQGYYEQYF

J: TRBJ2-1
size: few
D: -
V: TRBV6-5
DNA: TGTGCCAGCAGTTACGAAAACATCCACAATGAGCAGTTCTTC
CDR3: CASSYENIHNEQFF

J: TRBJ2-1
size: -
D: -
V: TRBV11-2
DNA: TGTGCCAGCAGCCCTACCCTCAGGGGGGGGTTTAACAATGAGCAGTTCTTC
CDR3: CASSPTLRGGFNNEQFF

J: TRBJ2-1
size: many
D: -
V: TRBV12-3/TRBV12-4
DNA: TGTGCCAGCAGTTTAGGCTCGCTAGGCGCGTTCTTC
CDR3: CASSLGSLGAFF

J: TRBJ2-1
size: many
D: -
V: TRBV7-3
DNA: TGTGCCAGCAGCTTAAATGGGGGGACCTCCTACAATGAGCAGTTCTTC
CDR3: CASSLNGGTSYNEQFF

J: TRBJ2-7
size: many
D: -
V: TRBV27
DNA: TGTGCCAGCAAAAGGGGCGTAGCGTACGAGCAGTACTTC
CDR3: CASKRGVAYEQYF

J: TRBJ2-3
size: many
D: -
V: TRBV20-1
DNA: TGCAGTGCTAGAGAGGGTGGAACAGATACGCAGTATTTT
CDR3: CSAREGGTDTQYF

J: TRBJ2-7
size: many
D: -
V: TRBV7-3
DNA: TGTGCCAGCAGCTTAGCCGGCCCCGGGGCAACCTCCTACGAGCAGTACTTC
CDR3: CASSLAGPGATSYEQYF

J: TRBJ1-2
size: many
D: TRBD1
V: TRBV5-4
DNA: TGTGCCAGCAGCGACCCCACGGGACAGGCAGTATATGGCTACACCTTC
CDR3: CASSDPTGQAVYGYTF

J: TRBJ1-4
size: few
D: TRBD1
V: TRBV12-3/TRBV12-4
DNA: TGTGCCAGCAGTTTGTGGGGGCGCAGGGGGAGTGAAAAACTGTTTTTT
CDR3: CASSLWGRRGSEKLFF

J: TRBJ1-4
size: many
D: -
V: TRBV15
DNA: TGTGCCACCAGCAGTTCTTACGACAGCCCTAATGAAAAACTGTTTTTT
CDR3: CATSSSYDSPNEKLFF

J: TRBJ2-1
size: many
D: TRBD2
V: TRBV11-2
DNA: TGTGCCAGCAGCGGCCGGAGCGGGAGAAGGTATGAGCAGTTCTTC
CDR3: CASSGRSGRRYEQFF

J: TRBJ2-2
size: many
D: TRBD2
V: TRBV10-2
DNA: TGCGCCAGCAGTGAATCCCCCCCAGCGGGAGGAAACACCGGGGAGCTGTTTTTT
CDR3: CASSESPPAGGNTGELFF

J: TRBJ2-5
size: many
D: TRBD2
V: TRBV11-2
DNA: TGTGCCAGCAGCTTTCCTCTAGCGGGAGTGCAAGAGACCCAGTACTTC
CDR3: CASSFPLAGVQETQYF